This T cell receptor beta chain emerged from a study of a mutant IDH1 vaccine in newly diagnosed glioma. Study information: Before enrollment, patients got radiotherapy alone, temozolomide alone, or mostly the combination. Weeks 35 and 47 hosted visits V12 and V13, respectively.

Time point in this sample: week 47, end of study. The study gave 300 ug of mutant IDH1 20-mer peptide per vaccine dose, with topical imiquimod. A word on this clone: Its specificity is not known.

This CDR3 is 15 amino acids long. Germline V CDR1 and CDR2: SEHNR, FQNEAQ (reference sequence). V lost 2 bases and J lost 2, with 12 bases in between. Overall study findings and caveats: Of all patients, around 93% showed vaccine-induced immune responses. Variations in leading peripheral T cell clonotypes appeared to have no connection with pseudoprogression.

The table came from immunoSEQ multiplex PCR; TCRdb's copy has only in-frame clones and leaves some out. The profile shows around 61,000 clones, roughly 75% of them singletons. The TCR sequence derives from a man over 45 with glioma. The V and J genes are TRBV7-9 and TRBJ1-1; D not resolved. Here the sequenced sample was PBMCs, taken from a glioma patient whose treatment included an IDH1 peptide vaccine. The CDR3 DNA reads as TGTGCCAGCAGCTTATCCCAAGGCGGCAACACTGAAGCTTTCTTT. Protein: CASSLSQGGNTEAFF.